This entry is about one T cell receptor beta chain. This table comes from immunoSEQ multiplex PCR, and its TCRdb copy is limited to in-frame clones, with some not included. The sample lists around 100,000 clones, approximately 89% occurring once. These data originate in a study of T cell changes during pregnancy in multiple sclerosis. This CDR3 spans 15 amino acids. Germline loops: CDR1 MNHEY, CDR2 SMNVEV (reference sequence). Trimming removed 10 bases from V and 3 bases from J; junction bases left unmatched: 10. The sample was peripheral blood, taken after pregnancy. The gene calls are TRBV27 and TRBJ2-4, with 9 bases fitting TRBD2. This TCR was sampled from a female donor with multiple sclerosis, enrolled in a pregnancy study. DNA for the CDR3: TGTGCCACCCGAGGACTAGCGCTCGGCAAAAACATTCAGTACTTC. Its translation: CATRGLALGKNIQYF.